This is a list of T cell receptor beta chains from one sample in a study of spatial heterogeneity in lung cancer. TCRdb passed the 5' RACE reads through MiXCR, listing each CDR3 protein once. Of fewer than 20,000 distinct CDR3 sequences listed, less than 9.5% are singletons. The sample was PBMCs, taken at follow-up. All receptors come from a male donor with early-stage non-small cell lung cancer. Each CDR3 is given with its conserved first and last residue. Fields, in order: V gene, D gene, J gene, clone size, CDR3 protein, CDR3 DNA. A D gene is named only where the DNA matches it firmly. Rows may omit the clone size; those that give it use once, few, many or a size class.

TRBV6-5,.,TRBJ1-6,.,CASSLSGSSPLHF,TGTGCCAGCAGTTTATCAGGCAGCTCACCCCTCCACTTT
TRBV4-1,TRBD1,TRBJ2-6,many,CASSQAGTGSGANVLTF,TGCGCCAGCAGCCAAGCCGGGACAGGGTCTGGGGCCAACGTCCTGACTTTC
TRBV29-1,.,TRBJ2-3,many,CSVEFQRPDTQYF,TGCAGCGTTGAGTTTCAGCGGCCAGATACGCAGTATTTT
TRBV20-1,TRBD1,TRBJ1-2,few,CSARETQTGVGYTF,TGCAGTGCTAGAGAAACACAGACAGGGGTTGGCTACACCTTC
TRBV30,.,TRBJ2-2,many,CAWSWTANTGELFF,TGTGCCTGGAGTTGGACAGCTAACACCGGGGAGCTGTTTTTT
TRBV28,.,TRBJ2-5,.,CASSTQGETQYF,TGTGCCAGCAGCACCCAAGGGGAGACCCAGTACTTC
TRBV7-9,.,TRBJ2-7,medium-sized,CASSPKNPYEQYF,TGTGCCAGCAGCCCAAAGAACCCCTACGAGCAGTACTTC
TRBV2,.,TRBJ1-2,many,CASSDRAESYGYTF,TGTGCCAGCAGTGATAGGGCAGAATCCTATGGCTACACCTTC
TRBV28,.,TRBJ1-1,.,CASSLGPRNTEAFF,TGTGCCAGCAGTTTGGGACCCCGGAACACTGAAGCTTTCTTT
TRBV7-8,.,TRBJ2-1,many,CASRPGVNEQFF,TGTGCCAGCAGGCCAGGAGTAAATGAGCAGTTCTTC
TRBV4-1,TRBD1,TRBJ1-1,many,CASSQDLTTGFAFF,TGCGCCAGCAGCCAAGATTTGACGACAGGGTTCGCTTTCTTT
TRBV14,.,TRBJ2-7,many,CASSQGGQILPYEQYF,TGTGCCAGCAGCCAAGGAGGACAGATTCTTCCCTACGAGCAGTACTTC
TRBV28,.,TRBJ2-6,.,CASSPLGPSGANVLTF,TGTGCCAGCAGTCCCCTCGGACCTTCTGGGGCCAACGTCCTGACTTTC
TRBV20-1,TRBD1,TRBJ2-7,many,CSARGDREYEQYF,TGCAGTGCTAGAGGGGACAGGGAATACGAGCAGTACTTC
TRBV30,TRBD1,TRBJ1-2,many,CAWLPSGTGRGYTF,TGTGCCTGGCTACCCTCCGGGACAGGACGGGGCTACACCTTC
TRBV13,TRBD2,TRBJ2-3,medium-sized,CASSSRGRPTSGSGDTQYF,TGTGCCAGCAGCTCCCGGGGCAGACCGACTAGCGGGAGTGGAGATACGCAGTATTTT
TRBV9,TRBD1,TRBJ1-2,many,CASSPRTGLYGYTF,TGTGCCAGCAGCCCCCGGACAGGCCTCTATGGCTACACCTTC
TRBV23-1,.,TRBJ2-3,many,CAKPPVITDTQYF,TGCGCCAAGCCACCAGTTATCACAGATACGCAGTATTTT
TRBV10-1,.,TRBJ2-6,many,CASSLGRDGANVLTF,TGCGCCAGCAGTTTGGGCCGGGATGGGGCCAACGTCCTGACTTTC
TRBV12-3/TRBV12-4,TRBD1,TRBJ1-1,many,CASRPRQGGEAFF,TGTGCCAGCCGACCTCGACAGGGAGGTGAAGCTTTCTTT
TRBV12-3/TRBV12-4,.,TRBJ1-1,few,CASRTDMNTEAFF,TGTGCCAGCAGGACAGATATGAACACTGAAGCTTTCTTT
TRBV19,.,TRBJ2-5,many,CATRRPGQETQYF,TGTGCCACCAGGAGGCCGGGACAAGAGACCCAGTACTTC
TRBV7-2,.,TRBJ1-6,many,CASSPPRGVFPLHF,TGTGCCAGCAGCCCGCCTAGAGGGGTATTTCCCCTCCACTTT
TRBV7-9,.,TRBJ2-1,.,CASSPSAWARSFF,TGTGCCAGCAGCCCCTCCGCTTGGGCCCGGTCTTTCTTC
TRBV7-2,.,TRBJ1-6,few,CASRGGADSPLHF,TGTGCCAGCAGGGGAGGGGCCGATTCACCCCTCCACTTT
TRBV14,.,TRBJ1-2,.,CASSQDLRHSYGYTF,TGTGCCAGCAGCCAAGACCTCCGGCACAGCTATGGCTACACCTTC
TRBV19,TRBD1,TRBJ2-3,many,CASSKRQGSTDTQYF,TGTGCCAGTAGTAAAAGACAGGGTAGCACAGATACGCAGTATTTT
TRBV12-3/TRBV12-4,.,TRBJ1-2,many,CAIRGRNGYTF,TGTGCCATCCGGGGGAGGAATGGCTACACCTTC
TRBV19,.,TRBJ2-1,.,CASRSPGWDNEQFF,TGTGCCAGTAGGTCACCAGGGTGGGACAATGAGCAGTTCTTC
TRBV29-1,.,TRBJ2-5,many,CSVGEGTGETQYF,TGCAGCGTTGGTGAGGGGACTGGAGAGACCCAGTACTTC
TRBV20-1,.,TRBJ2-1,few,CSALLGLAISRDEQFF,TGCAGTGCCCTCCTGGGCCTAGCGATATCGAGGGATGAGCAGTTCTTC
TRBV28,.,TRBJ2-2,few,CASSFSENTGELFF,TGTGCCAGCAGTTTTTCAGAGAACACCGGGGAGCTGTTTTTT
TRBV6-5,.,TRBJ1-2,few,CASSYSGEKGGGYTF,TGTGCCAGCAGTTACAGCGGGGAGAAGGGGGGTGGCTACACCTTC